The 6 T cell receptor beta chains below were found in one sample sequenced in a study of T-cell memory formation after mild COVID-19 (TCRdb year 2021). Libraries were built with 5' RACE. This sample was sequenced with an Illumina NovaSeq 6000. The raw public data were reprocessed by TCRdb itself: fastp quality trimming at Q25, MiXCR clonotype calling, in-frame beta chains only. One record per CDR3 amino acid sequence lists the most common genes and DNA. Recorded for this sample are about 150,000 distinct CDR3 sequences; roughly 28% of them occurred a single time. Clones ranked in the top ten supply more than 10% of the sample. Sequenced: PBMCs or a T cell subset sorted from them (not recorded which). These TCRs come from an adult woman who had mild COVID-19 (a few samples of this study predate the infection). The sample titles of this study are shuffled in the database, so cell type and time point are left out; the donor was told from shared clones.

This clonotype was detected a few times. V gene TRBV7-6 combines with J gene TRBJ2-1; 9 bases fit TRBD2. The trim removed 6 bases at V and 16 bases at J, leaving 7 bases unmatched. CDR1 is SGHVS, CDR2 FNYEAQ, per germline. The CDR3 contains 11 residues. CDR3 protein: CASRTGTSYFF. CDR3 DNA: TGTGCCAGCAGGACTGGGACTAGCTACTTCTTC. The whole variable domain, remainder taken from reference TRBV7-6 and TRBJ2-1, is GAGVSQSPRYKVTKRGQDVALRCDPISGHVSLYWYRQALGQGPEFLTYFNYEAQQDKSGLPNDRFSAERPEGSISTLTIQRTEQRDSAMYRCASRTGTSYFFGPGTRLTVL.

The CDR3 region has the DNA TGTGCCAGCAGCCTAACAGGGATTGAACTTTTCTTC. It specifies CASSLTGIELFF. The chain is built from TRBV7-8 and TRBJ2-1; weak D call: TRBD1 (6 bases). The V gene's germline CDR1 is SGHVS and CDR2 FQNEAQ. The CDR3 loop spans 12 amino acids. Trimming took 5 bases from V and 16 from J, leaving 18 bases between them. Full variable domain (outside the CDR3, taken from reference TRBV7-8 and TRBJ2-1): GAGVSQSPRYKVAKRGQDVALRCDPISGHVSLFWYQQALGQGPEFLTYFQNEAQLDKSGLPSDRFFAERPEGSVSTLKIQRTQQEDSAVYLCASSLTGIELFFGPGTRLTVL.

The V and J genes are TRBV20-1 and TRBJ1-5; D remains ambiguous. CDR1 DFQATT and CDR2 SNEGSKA come from the germline V gene (reference sequence). This CDR3 spans 12 amino acids. Trimming left V 0 bases short and J 10 bases short, with 10 bases between. CDR3 amino acids: CSARDGQSPQHF. CDR3 in DNA: TGCAGTGCTAGAGATGGGCAGTCCCCCCAGCATTTT.

This clonotype was counted a few times. J is TRBJ1-1 and V is TRBV7-8; D might be TRBD1 (6 bases). The CDR3 extends over 15 amino acids. The germline V and J ends were trimmed by 5 bases and 5 bases, with 18 bases remaining between them. Per the germline V gene, CDR1 is SGHVS and CDR2 is FQNEAQ. The CDR3 loop reads CASSPPTGARTEAFF. CDR3 nucleotides: TGTGCCAGCAGCCCCCCCACGGGGGCCCGAACTGAAGCTTTCTTT.

This clonotype was counted between two and nine times. The V gene is TRBV29-1, the J gene TRBJ1-2; the match to TRBD1 covers 7 bases. Trimming cost V 8 bases and J 8 bases; bases outside gene matches: 14. CDR1 is SQVTM and CDR2 is ANQGSEA in the germline V gene. The CDR3 runs 13 residues. CDR3: CSFRGEGARGYTF. Written as DNA, the CDR3 is TGCAGCTTCCGGGGCGAGGGGGCGCGCGGCTACACCTTC.

This chain connects TRBV7-8 to TRBJ1-6, with 8 bases matching TRBD1. V lost 1 base, J lost 13 bases, and 6 bases stayed unmatched. This CDR3 is built from 14 residues. Germline V CDR1 and CDR2: SGHVS, FQNEAQ. CDR3 sequence reads: CASSLGTGMGPLHF. The CDR3 DNA is TGTGCCAGCAGCTTAGGGACAGGGATGGGCCCCCTCCACTTT.